The 6 T cell receptor beta chains reported below all come from one sample, sequenced in a study of blood T cell repertoires in COVID-19. The method was immunoSEQ multiplex PCR; TCRdb's version includes in-frame clones alone and lacks a portion of them. The data show about 260,000 clones, around 90% seen once. The material sequenced was peripheral blood. These TCRs come from a person aged 18 to 29 with COVID-19, enrolled during active disease.

Note on this clone: Other DNA variants within this sample encode the same CDR3. The gene calls are TRBV9 and TRBJ2-1; weak D call: TRBD2 (6 bases). The CDR3 totals 15 residues. Germline V gene lookup returns CDR1 SGDLS and CDR2 YYNGEE. The V gene lost 1 base and the J gene lost 4 bases, with 12 bases spanning the gap. CDR3 coding DNA: TGTGCCAGCAGCGTACAAGCGGGCGATTACAATGAGCAGTTCTTC. Its translation: CASSVQAGDYNEQFF.

This chain joins TRBV29-1 and TRBJ1-2; possibly TRBD1 for D (5 bases). The CDR3 runs 13 residues. V was cut by 6 bases and J by 3 bases, with 14 bases left in between. CDR1 and CDR2 from the germline V gene are SQVTM and ANQGSEA. The CDR3 nucleotides are TGCAGCGTCGGAGGGGCCAGGGACTATGGCTACACCTTC. This codes for CSVGGARDYGYTF.

The chain couples TRBV19 to TRBJ1-2, with D possibly being TRBD1 (6 bases). This CDR3 spans 12 amino acids. Looked up from germline, CDR1 is LNHDA and CDR2 is SQIVND (reference sequence). V gave up 8 bases and J gave up 1 base, with 8 bases separating them. For the CDR3, the DNA is TGTGCCAGTTTGGACAGTAACTATGGCTACACCTTC. This sequence encodes CASLDSNYGYTF. Complete variable domain (other parts from reference TRBV19 and TRBJ1-2): DGGITQSPKYLFRKEGQNVTLSCEQNLNHDAMYWYRQDPGQGLRLIYYSQIVNDFQKGDIAEGYSVSREKKESFPLTVTSAQKNPTAFYLCASLDSNYGYTFGSGTRLTVV.

The rearrangement links TRBV5-4 to TRBJ1-1; 9 bases match TRBD1. The CDR3 extends over 16 amino acids. Germline loops: CDR1 SGHNT, CDR2 YYREEE (reference sequence). V lost 4 bases, J lost 8 bases, and 15 bases stayed unmatched. The CDR3 DNA is TGTGCCAGCAGCATCTCCCCACAGGGGGCGGGAGCCGAAGCTTTCTTT. The encoded protein is CASSISPQGAGAEAFF.

The chain links TRBV27 to TRBJ2-3; TRBD1 might be the D (5 bases). CDR3 length equals 15 residues. Trimming removed 0 bases from V and 6 bases from J, with 13 bases in between. Germline V gene lookup returns CDR1 MNHEY and CDR2 SMNVEV (reference sequence). The CDR3 loop is CASSLSWGSGDTQYF. In DNA, the CDR3 is TGTGCCAGCAGTTTATCCTGGGGATCAGGGGATACGCAGTATTTT.

The chain has TRBV27 and TRBJ2-3; 10 bases agree with TRBD2. CDR1 is MNHEY and CDR2 is SMNVEV in the germline V gene (reference sequence). The ends lost 2 bases at V and 4 bases at J; junction bases unmatched: 12. This CDR3 has 18 residues. The CDR3 here is CASSLTAMASGSPDTQYF. Here the CDR3 DNA reads TGTGCCAGCAGTTTAACCGCTATGGCTAGCGGGAGCCCAGATACGCAGTATTTT.